The 28 T cell receptor beta chains presented below share a single source sample, sequenced in a study of spatial heterogeneity in lung cancer. The time point denotes: blood at routine non-recurrence follow-up after resection. Each CDR3 protein gets one entry after TCRdb re-called the 5' RACE reads with MiXCR. The sample lists 30,000 to 40,000 distinct CDR3 sequences, approximately 8% occurring once. The sequencing used PBMCs, collected at follow-up. The receptors here all came from a male donor with early-stage non-small cell lung cancer.

This clonotype was seen just once. The rearrangement joins TRBV10-3 to TRBJ2-1, with no clear D. CDR3 length equals 15 residues. Deletions cut 3 bases from V and 6 bases from J, with 15 bases between. Looked up from germline, CDR1 is ENHRY and CDR2 is SYGVKD. CDR3 amino acids: CAISDVGRSCNEQFF. CDR3 coding DNA: TGTGCCATCAGTGACGTCGGCCGGTCTTGCAATGAGCAGTTCTTC.

This clonotype showed up many times. The J gene is TRBJ2-5, the V gene TRBV13; TRBD2 agrees at 9 bases. Trimming removed 0 bases from V and 0 bases from J; junction bases left unmatched: 5. The CDR3 covers 17 residues. From germline, CDR1 is PRHDT and CDR2 FYEKMQ (reference sequence). In nucleotides, the CDR3 is TGTGCCAGCAGCTTAGGGGCTAGCGGGGACCACCAAGAGACCCAGTACTTC. Its translation is CASSLGASGDHQETQYF.

This clonotype was detected ten times or more. The chain combines TRBV12-3 or TRBV12-4 with TRBJ2-1; 12 bases are shared with TRBD1. The V segment lost 1 base and the J segment 9 bases; nucleotides outside the gene matches: 10. The CDR3 is 17 residues long. The CDR3, as DNA: TGTGCCAGCAGTTTAGGGGAAGGGGGGACAGGGGGCCCTGAGCAGTTCTTC. Translated, it gives CASSLGEGGTGGPEQFF.

This clonotype was detected ten times or more. This chain links TRBV5-1 with TRBJ2-1; 8 bases fit TRBD1. This CDR3 is built from 13 residues. CDR1 is SGHRS, CDR2 YFSETQ, per germline. Trimming took 4 bases from V and 12 from J; bases not matched to a gene: 9. CDR3: CASSTADRDPQFF. The DNA for the CDR3 is TGCGCCAGCAGCACAGCGGACAGGGATCCGCAGTTCTTC.

In this sample, this clonotype turned up many times. This chain uses TRBV18 with TRBJ1-1; the D gene is possibly TRBD1 (5 bases). The CDR3 consists of 15 residues. CDR1 is KGHSH and CDR2 is LQKENI in the germline V gene. V gave up 3 bases and J gave up 0 bases, with 11 bases separating them. Here the CDR3 reads CASSPGKTVNTEAFF. The CDR3 DNA reads as TGTGCCAGCTCACCGGGTAAGACAGTGAACACTGAAGCTTTCTTT.

This clonotype was observed at least ten times. This sequence joins TRBV3-1 and TRBJ1-2; possible D gene TRBD1, 5 bases. The CDR3 consists of 13 residues. The germline CDR1 and CDR2 sequences are LGHDT and YNNKEL (reference sequence). The V end lost 2 bases, the J end lost 2 bases, and 6 bases lay between the germline ends. The CDR3 loop reads CASSQPGNYGYTF. For the CDR3, the DNA is TGTGCCAGCAGCCAACCAGGGAACTATGGCTACACCTTC.

This clonotype was counted between two and nine times. The genes are TRBV5-1 and TRBJ2-1, with TRBD2 as a possible D gene (6 bases). Germline V CDR1 and CDR2: SGHRS, YFSETQ. This CDR3 is 14 amino acids long. V was clipped by 4 bases and J by 7 bases, with 15 bases between them. Here the CDR3 DNA reads TGCGCCAGCAGCGGGGGTCGCGGGGCTAATGAGCAGTTCTTC. It encodes CASSGGRGANEQFF.

This clonotype was recorded many times. V usage is TRBV5-6 and J usage is TRBJ2-3, with 7 positions matching TRBD2. The V segment lost 4 bases and the J segment 4 bases; nucleotides outside the gene matches: 6. The CDR3 loop spans 14 amino acids. From germline, CDR1 is SGHDT and CDR2 YYEEEE. The CDR3 region has the DNA TGTGCCAGCAGCCTAGGACTAGTTCCAGATACGCAGTATTTT. Amino acid sequence: CASSLGLVPDTQYF.

This clonotype was counted at least ten times. CDR3 bases: TGCAGCGTTGAGACCGGGACAGAGATTTACGAGCAGTACTTC. It yields the protein CSVETGTEIYEQYF. The J gene is TRBJ2-7, the V gene TRBV29-1, with 7 bases that match TRBD1. Germline V lookup: CDR1 SQVTM, CDR2 ANQGSEA. The CDR3 runs to 14 residues. After removal of 3 bases from V and 4 bases from J, the junction contained 9 bases not matched to a gene.

This clonotype was detected many times. The rearrangement links TRBV7-3 to TRBJ2-3; D gene uncertain. V was trimmed by 0 bases and J by 2 bases, leaving 6 bases between them. This CDR3 comprises 14 residues. Germline CDR1 reads SGHTA; CDR2 reads FQGTGA. The CDR3 DNA is TGTGCCAGCAGCTTAACTAGTTACACAGATACGCAGTATTTT. This sequence encodes CASSLTSYTDTQYF.

This clonotype was seen many times. The chain has TRBV5-1 and TRBJ2-1; D may be TRBD2 (5 bases). Germline V gene lookup returns CDR1 SGHRS and CDR2 YFSETQ. The CDR3 sequence is 14 residues long. The germline V and J ends were trimmed by 4 bases and 6 bases, with 14 bases remaining between them. The CDR3 DNA reads TGCGCCAGCAGCACATTTCCTGGGAGCAATGAGCAGTTCTTC. Translation gives CASSTFPGSNEQFF.

The table lists this clonotype with many counts. V gene TRBV6-1 combines with J gene TRBJ2-5; 8 nucleotides align to TRBD1. The CDR3 is 14 residues long. Germline loops: CDR1 MNHNS, CDR2 SASEGT. V lost 6 bases to trimming and J lost 7 bases; unmatched junction nucleotides: 10. The CDR3 sequence: CASSRGQAGGTQYF. The CDR3 DNA is TGTGCCAGCAGCCGGGGACAGGCCGGGGGGACCCAGTACTTC.

This clonotype was recorded many times. This chain links TRBV3-1 with TRBJ1-2; no reliable D call. The CDR3 is 14 amino acids. Per the germline V gene, CDR1 is LGHDT and CDR2 is YNNKEL (reference sequence). Trimming stripped 2 bases from V and 2 bases from J, with 9 bases between. DNA of the CDR3: TGTGCCAGCAGCCAAAAGGGTCAAAACTATGGCTACACCTTC. Translating gives CASSQKGQNYGYTF. The variable domain in full, completed from reference TRBV3-1 and TRBJ1-2, reads DTAVSQTPKYLVTQMGNDKSIKCEQNLGHDTMYWYKQDSKKFLKIMFSYNNKELIINETVPNRFSPKSPDKAHLNLHINSLELGDSAVYFCASSQKGQNYGYTFGSGTRLTVV.

The sample holds many counts of this clonotype. The chain recombines TRBV2 with TRBJ2-1; TRBD1 aligns across 8 bases. CDR3 length: 15 amino acids. The V gene end was trimmed by 1 base and the J gene end by 5 bases; junction bases not matched to a gene: 4. Germline CDR1 is SNHLY and CDR2 is FYNNEI. The CDR3 DNA sequence: TGTGCCAGCAGTGAAGGGACAGGGACACACAATGAGCAGTTCTTC. Its protein product is CASSEGTGTHNEQFF.

This clonotype occurred many times. The chain links TRBV6-6 to TRBJ2-5, with TRBD2 matching over 12 bases. CDR1 MNHNY and CDR2 SVGAGI come from the germline V gene (reference sequence). The CDR3 contains 16 residues. The ends lost 3 bases at V and 3 bases at J; junction bases unmatched: 5. CDR3 coding DNA: TGTGCCAGCAGTTATCCGTCTAGCGGGGGGGAAGAGACCCAGTACTTC. Residues: CASSYPSSGGEETQYF.

Concerning this clonotype itself: This could be a read error, since a much larger clone is one nucleotide away. The rearrangement uses TRBV4-1 and TRBJ1-3; D is perhaps TRBD1 (5 bases). From germline, CDR1 is MGHRA and CDR2 YSYEKL. The CDR3 has 16 residues. CDR3 sequence (DNA): TGCACCAGCAGCCAAGGGGACGTTAGCTCTGGAAACACCATATATTTT. Residues: CTSSQGDVSSGNTIYF.

In this sample, this clonotype turned up many times. The chain is built from TRBV7-2 and TRBJ2-2; D is undetermined. Deletions cut 0 bases from V and 1 base from J, with 9 bases between. The V gene's germline CDR1 is SGHTA and CDR2 FQGNSA. CDR3 length equals 16 residues. CDR3 residues: CASSLASRLNTGELFF. The CDR3 nucleotides read TGTGCCAGCAGCTTAGCGTCTCGTTTGAACACCGGGGAGCTGTTTTTT. Combining the CDR3 with reference TRBV7-2 and TRBJ2-2 gives the whole variable domain GAGVSQSPSNKVTEKGKDVELRCDPISGHTALYWYRQSLGQGLEFLIYFQGNSAPDKSGLPSDRFSAERTGGSVSTLTIQRTQQEDSAVYLCASSLASRLNTGELFFGEGSRLTVL.

The CDR3, as DNA: TGCAGTGCCGCCTCCTATGGCTACACCTTC. As protein: CSAASYGYTF. This chain joins TRBV20-1 and TRBJ1-2; D gene unclear. The V end was cut by 6 bases, the J end by 4 bases, with 6 bases between. Germline V gives CDR1 DFQATT, CDR2 SNEGSKA (reference sequence). This CDR3 is built from 10 residues.

This clonotype was counted many times. The genes are TRBV7-8 and TRBJ1-1; D unresolved. In germline, CDR1 is SGHVS, CDR2 FQNEAQ. The CDR3 covers 14 residues. V was trimmed by 1 base and J by 0 bases, leaving 6 bases between them. In DNA, the CDR3 is TGTGCCAGCAGCTTAGGGCGGCTGAACACTGAAGCTTTCTTT. It specifies CASSLGRLNTEAFF.

This clonotype appeared a few times. This sequence joins TRBV11-2 and TRBJ2-5; 8 bases align to TRBD1. The CDR3 has 14 amino acids. Germline V gives CDR1 SGHAT, CDR2 FQNNGV. Losses at the gene ends were 5 bases for V and 3 bases for J; bases not matched to a gene: 5. The CDR3: CASSRQGAKETQYF. The CDR3 DNA follows: TGTGCCAGCAGCCGGCAGGGGGCTAAAGAGACCCAGTACTTC.

This clonotype was seen repeatedly, ten times or more. The chain combines TRBV5-8 with TRBJ2-7, with 11 bases fitting TRBD1. Germline-derived CDR1 and CDR2 are SGHTS and YDEGEE. There are 15 residues in the CDR3. With V trimmed by 4 bases and J by 3 bases, 6 bases remained unmatched. CDR3 sequence reads: CASSDPGQGVYEQYF. The CDR3 bases are TGTGCCAGCAGCGATCCGGGACAGGGGGTCTACGAGCAGTACTTC.

This clonotype was found many times. The chain couples TRBV27 to TRBJ2-1; D possibly uses TRBD1 or TRBD2 (7 bases each). Trimming removed 5 bases from V and 3 bases from J, with 20 bases in between. From germline, CDR1 is MNHEY and CDR2 SMNVEV (reference sequence). The CDR3 runs 17 residues. CDR3: CASSPMGGGAYYNEQFF. DNA for the CDR3: TGTGCCAGCAGTCCCATGGGAGGGGGCGCATACTACAATGAGCAGTTCTTC.

This clonotype was seen many times. The chain links TRBV24-1 to TRBJ2-3, with D perhaps TRBD1 or TRBD2 (5 bases each). V lost 7 bases and J lost 2, with 6 bases in between. This CDR3 region has 12 residues. The germline gives CDR1 KGHDR, CDR2 SFDVKD. The CDR3 spells CATRGDTDTQYF. As DNA, the CDR3 is TGTGCCACCAGGGGGGACACAGATACGCAGTATTTT.

This sequence joins TRBV12-3 or TRBV12-4 and TRBJ2-6, with unresolved D. V was cut by 7 bases and J by 0 bases, with 4 bases left in between. The CDR3 is made up of 13 amino acids. For the CDR3, the DNA is TGTGCCAGCACCCCCTCTGGGGCCAACGTCCTGACTTTC. As protein: CASTPSGANVLTF.

This clonotype appeared many times. V and J are TRBV5-1 and TRBJ2-4; 7 bases are shared with TRBD1. Germline CDR1 reads SGHRS; CDR2 reads YFSETQ. V lost 5 bases, J lost 1 base, and 9 bases stayed unmatched. The CDR3 contains 16 residues. The CDR3 nucleotides read TGCGCCAGCAGAGGGGAAACAGGGGAGGCCAAAAACATTCAGTACTTC. Translated: CASRGETGEAKNIQYF. Together with reference TRBV5-1 and TRBJ2-4, the CDR3 gives the full variable domain: KAGVTQTPRYLIKTRGQQVTLSCSPISGHRSVSWYQQTPGQGLQFLFEYFSETQRNKGNFPGRFSGRQFSNSRSEMNVSTLELGDSALYLCASRGETGEAKNIQYFGAGTRLSVL.

This clonotype turned up a few times. The V gene is TRBV6-5, the J gene TRBJ2-3; 9 positions match TRBD1. Unmatched junction bases numbered 14, after V lost 10 bases and J lost 6 bases. From germline, CDR1 is MNHEY and CDR2 SVGAGI. CDR3 length equals 15 residues. The CDR3 spells CATAYMTGGTDTQYF. For the CDR3, the DNA is TGTGCCACGGCATACATGACAGGGGGTACGGATACGCAGTATTTT.

This clonotype has ten or more counts. The V gene is TRBV27, the J gene TRBJ2-3, with TRBD1 matching 8 bases. Losses at the gene ends were 4 bases for V and 1 base for J; bases not matched to a gene: 7. The CDR3 totals 16 residues. The germline V gene encodes CDR1 MNHEY and CDR2 SMNVEV (reference sequence). CDR3 coding DNA: TGTGCCAGCAGTTACGACAGGGGCCTACGCACAGATACGCAGTATTTT. Protein sequence: CASSYDRGLRTDTQYF.

In this sample, this clonotype turned up many times. The chain has TRBV2 and TRBJ2-2; the match to TRBD1 covers 11 bases. The junction had 6 bases not matched to a gene; V was cut back by 6 bases and J by 6 bases. Germline values: CDR1 SNHLY, CDR2 FYNNEI. The CDR3 has 15 amino acids. The CDR3 sequence is CASRAGTGGPGELFF. In DNA form, the CDR3 reads TGTGCCAGCAGGGCCGGGACAGGGGGTCCCGGGGAGCTGTTTTTT.